One sample yielded the 14 T cell receptor beta chains listed below, sequenced in a study of T cells in Graves' hyperthyroidism and ophthalmopathy. Researchers took RNA transcripts and amplified the TCR beta CDR3 regions from them. First-round RT-PCR of the TCR CDR3 relied on the HTBI primer set. MiXCR, run by TCRdb on the multiplex PCR reads, gives a single entry per CDR3 protein. The sample comprises about 640,000 distinct CDR3 sequences, roughly 20% of which are singletons, and 34% rests with the top ten. The sequenced sample consisted of blood. The source is a man aged 25-45 years with Graves' ophthalmopathy.

This chain connects TRBV29-1 to TRBJ2-7, with TRBD2 matching over 13 bases. Germline trimming cut 1 base from V and 8 bases from J; bases unmatched to any gene: 8. The V gene's germline CDR1 is SQVTM and CDR2 ANQGSEA. The CDR3 covers 15 residues. CDR3 DNA: TGCAGCGTTGAAGCCCCCGGGACTAGCGGGGTTAAGCAGTACTTC. It yields the protein CSVEAPGTSGVKQYF.

The table lists this clonotype with many counts. The chain is built from TRBV3-1 and TRBJ2-5; D is possibly TRBD2 (5 bases). V was trimmed by 0 bases and J by 7 bases, leaving 12 bases between them. Per germline, CDR1 LGHDT and CDR2 YNNKEL (reference sequence). The CDR3 loop spans 14 amino acids. The chain's CDR3 is CASSQDPGIGTQYF. The DNA of the CDR3 is TGTGCCAGCAGCCAAGATCCCGGGATTGGGACCCAGTACTTC.

The chain combines TRBV19 with TRBJ1-1, with 8 bases lining up with TRBD1. CDR1 and CDR2 (germline): LNHDA, SQIVND (reference sequence). The CDR3 has 16 amino acids. Unmatched junction bases numbered 10, after V lost 5 bases and J lost 2 bases. The CDR3 nucleotides are TGTGCCAGTAGTCTCCTCCTCGGACAGGGAAACACTGAAGCTTTCTTT. Translation gives CASSLLLGQGNTEAFF. Together with reference TRBV19 and TRBJ1-1, the CDR3 gives the full variable domain: DGGITQSPKYLFRKEGQNVTLSCEQNLNHDAMYWYRQDPGQGLRLIYYSQIVNDFQKGDIAEGYSVSREKKESFPLTVTSAQKNPTAFYLCASSLLLGQGNTEAFFGQGTRLTVV.

The sample holds a few counts of this clonotype. The chain couples TRBV7-2 to TRBJ1-1; D may be TRBD1 (5 bases). The germline V gene encodes CDR1 SGHTA and CDR2 FQGNSA. The CDR3 consists of 14 residues. V was pared by 4 bases and J by 4 bases, with 13 bases between. The CDR3 is CASSSIGQGTEAFF. The CDR3 DNA is TGTGCCAGCAGCTCAATCGGGCAGGGCACTGAAGCTTTCTTT.

The V call is TRBV5-1, the J call TRBJ2-7; 8 nucleotides match TRBD2. CDR1 is SGHRS and CDR2 is YFSETQ in the germline V gene. V shed 0 bases and J 4 bases; nucleotides not matched to a gene: 3. This CDR3 has 14 residues. CDR3: CASSLVREGYEQYF. For the CDR3, the DNA is TGCGCCAGCAGCTTGGTACGGGAGGGGTACGAGCAGTACTTC.

This clonotype has just a few counts. J is TRBJ2-3 and V is TRBV19; TRBD1 aligns across 7 bases. Trimming at V came to 5 bases and at J to 1 base, leaving 9 bases not matched to a gene. Germline CDR1 and CDR2: LNHDA and SQIVND (reference sequence). The CDR3 totals 16 residues. CDR3 coding DNA: TGTGCCAGTAGTCCTTGGACAGGATGGGGCACAGATACGCAGTATTTT. This encodes CASSPWTGWGTDTQYF.

The chain carries TRBV12-3 or TRBV12-4 and TRBJ2-7, with TRBD1 matching 8 bases. With 3 bases clipped from V and 6 bases from J, the junction kept 7 bases outside the gene matches. The CDR3 has 14 residues. CDR3 nucleotides: TGTGCCAGCAGTTTTTGGACAGGGCGAGGCGAGCAGTACTTC. As protein: CASSFWTGRGEQYF.

In this sample, this clonotype turned up a few times. The chain couples TRBV30 to TRBJ2-1, with 7 bases that match TRBD2. CDR1 is GTSNPN and CDR2 is SVGIG in the germline V gene (reference sequence). The CDR3 loop spans 15 amino acids. The trim removed 1 base at V and 3 bases at J, leaving 6 bases unmatched. DNA for the CDR3: TGTGCCTGGAGTGGGGTGTCGGGAGGCTACAATGAGCAGTTCTTC. As protein: CAWSGVSGGYNEQFF.

A remark on this clonotype: This is likely a read error, given that the CDR3 carries no conserved phenylalanine or tryptophan at its end. DNA for the CDR3: TGTGCCAGCAGCCACCACCGTGGGGGCAATTCACCCCTCCACCTT. Encoded protein: CASSHHRGGNSPLHL. The chain is built from TRBV14 and TRBJ1-6; tentative D call: TRBD1 (6 bases). The V gene's germline CDR1 is SGHDN and CDR2 FVKESK. Trimming stripped 3 bases from V and 7 bases from J, with 13 bases between. The CDR3 contains 15 residues.

The chain joins TRBV6-1 to TRBJ1-5; the D is unclear. Germline CDR1 is MNHNS and CDR2 is SASEGT. The CDR3 runs to 16 residues. Trimming took off 5 bases at V and 6 bases at J, with 20 bases between the two ends. Written as DNA, the CDR3 is TGTGCCAGCAGTAATACAAGGTCGAGGAAGTTTCAGCCCCAGCATTTT. Protein: CASSNTRSRKFQPQHF.

This clonotype was seen at least ten times. The chain couples TRBV20-1 to TRBJ1-1; TRBD1 is a possible D gene (5 bases). CDR1 DFQATT and CDR2 SNEGSKA come from the germline V gene (reference sequence). V lost 5 bases and J 5 bases, leaving 15 bases between the germline ends. The CDR3 length is 13 residues. As DNA, the CDR3 is TGCAGTGCTTGGGACGGGGGAGATACTGAAGCTTTCTTT. This translates into CSAWDGGDTEAFF.

The chain couples TRBV29-1 to TRBJ2-7; perhaps TRBD1 as D (5 bases). Trimming removed 6 bases from V and 3 bases from J, with 9 bases in between. This CDR3 has 11 residues. Germline CDR1 and CDR2: SQVTM and ANQGSEA. The CDR3 here is CSVGDSYEQYF. The CDR3 DNA sequence: TGCAGCGTGGGTGACAGCTACGAGCAGTACTTC.

This clonotype was seen repeatedly, ten times or more. This chain links TRBV25-1 with TRBJ1-5, with a weak D call TRBD1 (6 bases). The CDR3 covers 14 residues. Germline V gives CDR1 MGHDK, CDR2 SYGVNS. Trimming stripped 1 base from V and 7 bases from J, with 11 bases between. CDR3 amino acids: CASSESQGHQPQHF. In nucleotides, the CDR3 is TGTGCCAGCAGTGAATCTCAGGGGCACCAGCCCCAGCATTTT.

This clonotype was picked up a small number of times. The chain couples TRBV6-1 to TRBJ1-1; D is unresolved. CDR1 is MNHNS, CDR2 SASEGT, per germline. The V and J ends lost 5 bases and 5 bases respectively, with 21 bases between them. The CDR3 spans 16 residues. The chain's CDR3 is CASSHVRAKHETEAFF. The CDR3 nucleotides are TGTGCCAGCAGTCATGTCCGGGCTAAACATGAGACTGAAGCTTTCTTT.